Reported below is one T cell receptor beta chain. TCR beta library input comprised around 2 micrograms of genomic DNA from cryopreserved PBMCs. This sample is drawn from a study of cytotoxic CD8 clonotypes in ibrutinib-treated CLL. Study-wide context: Response samples were taken after a median of about 12 months on treatment, range 6 to 36. Among the samples, the mean was 255,043 productive templates and 75,000 to 95,000 productive rearrangements.

The protocol was immunoSEQ multiplex PCR, while the TCRdb copy is restricted to in-frame clones and leaves out a portion. The sample includes hundreds of thousands of clones, around four fifths of them seen just once. The V gene's germline CDR1 is MNHEY and CDR2 SVGAGI. V dropped 1 base and J dropped 1 base, with 11 bases sitting between them. The CDR3 runs to 15 residues. This chain uses TRBV6-5 with TRBJ2-7; TRBD1 might be the D (6 bases). This TCR was sampled from a human donor with chronic lymphocytic leukemia. This specimen consisted of PBMCs, obtained before ibrutinib treatment. The CDR3, as DNA: TGTGCCAGCAGTTACTGGGACACACCATCCTACGAGCAGTACTTC. The encoded protein is CASSYWDTPSYEQYF.